Reported below is one TCR beta chain. The data belong to a study of blood T cell repertoires in COVID-19. Overall study context: Sites in the United States, Italy and Spain provided acute and convalescent COVID-19 samples. T cells, B-cell-depleted T cells, or PBMCs supplied cDNA or gDNA.

In the original workflow: Scientists estimated how many nucleated cells there were by amplifying reference gene primers. The repertoire was sequenced with immunoSEQ multiplex PCR; TCRdb's copy has only in-frame clones and lacks some. Clone size and V and J calls were adopted from that table, with D and trimming inferred from the DNA. The top ten clones hold roughly a fifth of a sample with roughly 100,000 clones, under 80% of them seen once. Trimming took 3 bases from V and 6 from J, leaving 6 bases between them. This CDR3 comprises 11 residues. The sample comprised peripheral blood. The sequence derives from a woman aged 70 to 79 with acute or convalescent COVID-19. The chain is built from TRBV12-3 or TRBV12-4 and TRBJ2-7; tentative D call: TRBD2 (5 bases). CDR3 loop: CASSLAGEQYF. The CDR3 coding sequence is TGTGCCAGCAGTTTGGCGGGCGAGCAGTACTTC.